What follows describes a single T cell receptor beta chain. Its antigen remains unidentified. The naive CD8 population came from CD45RO-negative cells selected for CCR7, without terminally differentiated effector memory CD45RA+ cells. This record belongs to a study of shared clonotypes between healthy human individuals. Trimming removed 2 bases at V and 3 bases at J, with 9 bases between. Looked up from germline, CDR1 is SGDLS and CDR2 is YYNGEE. The CDR3 length is 14 residues. The deep-level immunoSEQ assay was used. TCRdb keeps only in-frame clones here, not all; method: immunoSEQ multiplex PCR. The profile shows about 2,200,000 clones, 85% to 95% of them singletons. Study-level points and caveats: Shared clonotypes across all four donors exceeded non-shared ones in generation probability. In a handful of donors, about 5% of naive CD4 clonotypes appeared in common.

The V and J genes are TRBV9 and TRBJ2-1; possible D gene TRBD1, 6 bases. The sequence came from a man aged 18 to 30 in good health. Some clones in this sample may be carry-over from other donors' samples. The specimen was naive CD8+ T cells from PBMCs. CDR3 DNA: TGTGCCAGCAGCGTGGAACAGGGCTACAATGAGCAGTTCTTC. It encodes CASSVEQGYNEQFF.